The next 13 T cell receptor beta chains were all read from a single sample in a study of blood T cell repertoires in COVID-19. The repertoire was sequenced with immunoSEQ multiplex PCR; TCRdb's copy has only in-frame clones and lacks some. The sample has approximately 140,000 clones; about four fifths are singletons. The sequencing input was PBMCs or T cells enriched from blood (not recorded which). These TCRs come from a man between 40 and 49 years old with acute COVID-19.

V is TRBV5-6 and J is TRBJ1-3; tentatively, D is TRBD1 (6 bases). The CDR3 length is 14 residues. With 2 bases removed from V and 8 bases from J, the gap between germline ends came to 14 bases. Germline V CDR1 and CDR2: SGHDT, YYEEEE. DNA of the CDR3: TGTGCCAGCAGCTTCGGGGGGCGGCTGGACACCATATATTTT. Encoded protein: CASSFGGRLDTIYF.

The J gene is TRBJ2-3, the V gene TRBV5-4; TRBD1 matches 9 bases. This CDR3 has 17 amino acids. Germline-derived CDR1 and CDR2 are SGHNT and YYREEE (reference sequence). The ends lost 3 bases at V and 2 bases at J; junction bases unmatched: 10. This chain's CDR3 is CASSSPGGQGFTDTQYF. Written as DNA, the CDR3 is TGTGCCAGCAGCTCGCCAGGGGGACAGGGATTCACAGATACGCAGTATTTT.

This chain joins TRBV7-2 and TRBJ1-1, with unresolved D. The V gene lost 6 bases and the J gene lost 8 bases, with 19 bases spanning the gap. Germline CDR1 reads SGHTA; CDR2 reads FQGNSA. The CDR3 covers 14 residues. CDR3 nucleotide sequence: TGTGCCAGCAGAACATCCCGGGATTACCTAGAAGCTTTCTTT. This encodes CASRTSRDYLEAFF.

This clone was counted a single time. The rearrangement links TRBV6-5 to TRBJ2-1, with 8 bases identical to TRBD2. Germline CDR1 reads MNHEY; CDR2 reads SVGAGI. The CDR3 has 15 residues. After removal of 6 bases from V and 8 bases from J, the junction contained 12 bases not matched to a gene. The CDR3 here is CASRPGLVGWDEQFF. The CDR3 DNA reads TGTGCCAGCAGGCCGGGACTAGTGGGTTGGGATGAGCAGTTCTTC.

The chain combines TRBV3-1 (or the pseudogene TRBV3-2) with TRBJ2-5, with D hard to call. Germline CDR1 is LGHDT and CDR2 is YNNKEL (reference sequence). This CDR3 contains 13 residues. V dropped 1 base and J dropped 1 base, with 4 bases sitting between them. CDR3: CASSQASQETQYF. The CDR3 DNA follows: TGTGCCAGCAGCCAAGCCAGCCAAGAGACCCAGTACTTC.

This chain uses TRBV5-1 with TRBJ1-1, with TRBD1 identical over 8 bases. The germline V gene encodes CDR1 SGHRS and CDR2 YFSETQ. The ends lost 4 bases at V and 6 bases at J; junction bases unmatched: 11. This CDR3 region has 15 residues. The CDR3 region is CASSTPDRGTAEAFF. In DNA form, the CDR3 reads TGCGCCAGCAGCACCCCTGACAGGGGCACGGCTGAAGCTTTCTTT. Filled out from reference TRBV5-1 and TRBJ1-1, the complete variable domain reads KAGVTQTPRYLIKTRGQQVTLSCSPISGHRSVSWYQQTPGQGLQFLFEYFSETQRNKGNFPGRFSGRQFSNSRSEMNVSTLELGDSALYLCASSTPDRGTAEAFFGQGTRLTVV.

The CDR3 DNA sequence: TGCGCCAGCAGCTTCACAGCGAACACTGAAGCTTTCTTT. Its translation: CASSFTANTEAFF. J is TRBJ1-1 and V is TRBV5-1; D remains unclear. The CDR3 has 13 amino acids. Germline-derived CDR1 and CDR2 are SGHRS and YFSETQ. V lost 2 bases to trimming and J lost 1 base, with 6 bases between them.

CDR3 residues: CATSDGQGVTEAFF. CDR3 DNA sequence: TGTGCCACCAGTGACGGACAGGGGGTGACTGAAGCTTTCTTT. The chain links TRBV24-1 to TRBJ1-1, with TRBD1 matching 10 bases. Germline V gene data show CDR1 as KGHDR and CDR2 as SFDVKD. Germline trimming cut 4 bases from V and 5 bases from J; bases unmatched to any gene: 3. The CDR3 has 14 amino acids.

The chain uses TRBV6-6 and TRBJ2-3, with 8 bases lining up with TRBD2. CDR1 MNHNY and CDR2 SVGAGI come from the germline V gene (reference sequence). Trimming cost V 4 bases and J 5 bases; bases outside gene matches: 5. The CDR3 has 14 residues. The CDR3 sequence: CASSSRREGDTQYF. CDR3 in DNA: TGTGCCAGCAGTTCAAGACGGGAGGGAGATACGCAGTATTTT.

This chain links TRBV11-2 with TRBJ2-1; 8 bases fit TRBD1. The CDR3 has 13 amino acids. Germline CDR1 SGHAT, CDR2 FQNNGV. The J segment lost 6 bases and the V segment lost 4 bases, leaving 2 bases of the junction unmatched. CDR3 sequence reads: CASSSTGGNEQFF. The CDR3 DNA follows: TGTGCCAGCAGCTCAACAGGGGGCAATGAGCAGTTCTTC.

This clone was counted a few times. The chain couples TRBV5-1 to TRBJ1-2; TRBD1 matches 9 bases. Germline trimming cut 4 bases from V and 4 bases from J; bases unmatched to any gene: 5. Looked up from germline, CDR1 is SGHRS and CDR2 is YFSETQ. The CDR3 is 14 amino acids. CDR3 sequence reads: CASSLGQGSYGYTF. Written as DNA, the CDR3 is TGCGCCAGCAGCCTCGGACAGGGGAGCTATGGCTACACCTTC.

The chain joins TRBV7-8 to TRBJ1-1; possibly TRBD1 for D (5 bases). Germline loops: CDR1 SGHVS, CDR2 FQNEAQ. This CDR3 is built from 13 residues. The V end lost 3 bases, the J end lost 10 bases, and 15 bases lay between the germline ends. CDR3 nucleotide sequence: TGTGCCAGCAGCTTGGATCGGGGGGTGTTAGCTTTCTTT. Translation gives CASSLDRGVLAFF.

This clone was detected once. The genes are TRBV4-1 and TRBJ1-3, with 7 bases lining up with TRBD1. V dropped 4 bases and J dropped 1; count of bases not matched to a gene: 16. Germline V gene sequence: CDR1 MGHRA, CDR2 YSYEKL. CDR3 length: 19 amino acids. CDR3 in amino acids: CASSPLGQVPFSSGNTIYF. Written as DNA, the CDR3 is TGCGCCAGCAGCCCGCTCGGACAGGTACCTTTCTCTTCTGGAAACACCATATATTTT.